The 28 T cell receptor beta chains below come from one sample, sequenced in a study of T cells in Graves' hyperthyroidism and ophthalmopathy. Regions amplified from RNA transcripts were the TCR beta CDR3 regions. First-round RT-PCR with HTBI primers amplified the TCR CDR3 region. TCRdb ran MiXCR on the multiplex PCR reads and lists one entry per CDR3 protein. The sample lists approximately 49,000 distinct CDR3 sequences; approximately 53% were seen once. The source material was peripheral blood or thyroid tissue (not recorded which). The receptors here all came from a man aged 18 to 35 with Graves' hyperthyroidism.

The J gene is TRBJ1-1, the V gene TRBV10-3, with D tentatively TRBD1 (5 bases). Trimming took 10 bases from V and 0 from J, leaving 12 bases between them. This CDR3 contains 13 residues. Germline-derived CDR1 and CDR2 are ENHRY and SYGVKD. Here the CDR3 DNA reads TGTGCCACAACGGACACAATGAACACTGAAGCTTTCTTT. Translated: CATTDTMNTEAFF.

On this clonotype itself: The CDR3 does not end in the conserved phenylalanine or tryptophan, so this is likely a read error. The rearrangement links TRBV20-1 to TRBJ1-1; D may be TRBD1 (6 bases). Germline V gene lookup returns CDR1 DFQATT and CDR2 SNEGSKA (reference sequence). There are 14 residues in the CDR3. CDR3 region: CSARVWDTNTEAFL. CDR3 in DNA: TGCAGTGCCAGAGTTTGGGACACGAACACTGAAGCTTTCCTT.

This clonotype was recorded at least ten times. The chain uses TRBV29-1 and TRBJ2-2; D not resolved. With 4 bases removed from V and 6 bases from J, the gap between germline ends came to 15 bases. CDR3 length: 14 amino acids. Per germline, CDR1 SQVTM and CDR2 ANQGSEA. Here the CDR3 DNA reads TGCAGCGTTGCTGGCAGGCGGACGGCCGGGGAGCTGTTTTTT. Translating gives CSVAGRRTAGELFF.

This chain joins TRBV29-1 and TRBJ1-4; D uncertain. Germline CDR1 and CDR2: SQVTM and ANQGSEA. The CDR3 is 13 residues long. V was trimmed by 5 bases and J by 8 bases, leaving 15 bases between them. The CDR3 DNA reads as TGCAGCGTTTTGGCCGAAGCATCCGAAAAACTGTTTTTT. This encodes CSVLAEASEKLFF.

To note about this clonotype: The CDR3 carries no conserved terminal phenylalanine or tryptophan, so it likely arises from a read error. This chain uses TRBV7-2 with TRBJ1-2; 7 nucleotides agree with TRBD1. Germline assignment: CDR1 SGHTA and CDR2 FQGNSA. The CDR3 contains 15 residues. For the CDR3, the DNA is TGTGCAAGCAGCTTAGCACGACAGGGTTTATATGGCTACACCCTC. Protein sequence: CASSLARQGLYGYTL.

This clonotype has at least ten counts. The rearrangement uses TRBV20-1 and TRBJ1-6; D unresolved. CDR1 and CDR2 (germline): DFQATT, SNEGSKA (reference sequence). V dropped 2 bases and J dropped 7 bases, with 12 bases sitting between them. The length of the CDR3 is 14 residues. CDR3 loop: CSARSGHLNSPLHF. The CDR3 bases are TGCAGTGCTAGATCGGGCCACCTAAATTCACCCCTCCACTTT.

Only one count was recorded for this clonotype. The rearrangement uses TRBV20-1 and TRBJ2-7, with 15 positions matching TRBD2. J gave up 2 bases and V 2 bases, and 1 base lay outside the gene matches. The length of the CDR3 is 15 residues. Germline V gene sequence: CDR1 DFQATT, CDR2 SNEGSKA (reference sequence). The CDR3 here is CSARRTSGRAYEQYF. CDR3 DNA: TGCAGTGCTAGACGGACTAGCGGGAGGGCCTACGAGCAGTACTTC.

This clonotype was counted ten times or more. The chain recombines TRBV7-9 with TRBJ2-2; 11 nucleotides align to TRBD2. The V gene's germline CDR1 is SEHNR and CDR2 FQNEAQ (reference sequence). The CDR3 loop spans 16 amino acids. Germline trimming cut 5 bases from V and 1 base from J; bases unmatched to any gene: 3. CDR3 residues: CASSPLAGVNTGELFF. The CDR3 region has the DNA TGTGCCAGCAGCCCACTAGCGGGGGTGAACACCGGGGAGCTGTTTTTT.

The chain uses TRBV2 and TRBJ2-5, with 11 positions matching TRBD1. CDR1 is SNHLY and CDR2 is FYNNEI in the germline V gene. V lost 2 bases, J lost 5 bases, and 10 bases stayed unmatched. This CDR3 is 17 amino acids long. This chain's CDR3 is CASSEWLGQGARETQYF. CDR3 sequence (DNA): TGTGCCAGCAGTGAATGGCTTGGACAGGGGGCTCGGGAGACCCAGTACTTC.

This clonotype was detected many times. The rearrangement joins TRBV30 to TRBJ2-7; no reliable D call. Trimming stripped 3 bases from V and 3 bases from J, with 6 bases between. The length of the CDR3 is 11 residues. Germline-derived CDR1 and CDR2 are GTSNPN and SVGIG (reference sequence). The CDR3 nucleotides read TGTGCCTGGAGGGTCAGCTACGAGCAGTACTTC. This sequence encodes CAWRVSYEQYF. The full variable domain, with the rest looked up from reference TRBV30 and TRBJ2-7, is SQTIHQWPATLVQPVGSPLSLECTVEGTSNPNLYWYRQAAGRGLQLLFYSVGIGQISSEVPQNLSASRPQDRQFILSSKKLLLSDSGFYLCAWRVSYEQYFGPGTRLTVT.

This clonotype was counted many times. The chain recombines TRBV29-1 with TRBJ2-5; 8 positions match TRBD1. The CDR3 is made up of 12 amino acids. Trimming removed 7 bases from V and 6 bases from J; junction bases left unmatched: 7. The germline CDR1 and CDR2 sequences are SQVTM and ANQGSEA. CDR3 sequence: CSAEGDRQTQYF. The CDR3 nucleotides read TGCAGCGCCGAAGGGGACAGGCAGACCCAGTACTTC.

In this sample, this clonotype turned up many times. V gene TRBV7-2 combines with J gene TRBJ2-3, with D uncertain. The CDR3 contains 12 residues. CDR1 is SGHTA and CDR2 is FQGNSA in the germline V gene. Deletions cut 2 bases from V and 4 bases from J, with 4 bases between. CDR3 sequence reads: CASSLLSDTQYF. CDR3 coding DNA: TGTGCCAGCAGCTTACTCTCAGATACGCAGTATTTT.

The table lists this clonotype with many counts. The rearrangement links TRBV27 to TRBJ1-4; D gene unclear. From germline, CDR1 is MNHEY and CDR2 SMNVEV (reference sequence). The CDR3 consists of 11 residues. V was trimmed by 5 bases and J by 6 bases, leaving 4 bases between them. CDR3 sequence (DNA): TGTGCCAGCAGTCCTCATGAAAAACTGTTTTTT. Its translation is CASSPHEKLFF.

About this clonotype: The junction differs from germline at one of its ends, possibly a read error. The V call is TRBV10-2, the J call TRBJ1-6, with D perhaps matching TRBD1 (6 bases). Germline assignment: CDR1 WSHSY and CDR2 SAAADI. This CDR3 contains 16 residues. The CDR3 sequence is CASSHVQDSLKSPLHF. The CDR3 nucleotides read TGTGCCAGCAGCCATGTTCAGGACAGTCTCAAATCACCCCTCCACTTT.

The chain has TRBV29-1 and TRBJ2-7, with 9 bases matching TRBD2. The V and J ends lost 6 bases and 2 bases, in that order; junction bases with no gene match: 8. This CDR3 is 14 amino acids long. The germline CDR1 and CDR2 sequences are SQVTM and ANQGSEA. The CDR3 loop reads CSVIAGVAPYEQYF. For the CDR3, the DNA is TGCAGCGTGATAGCGGGAGTAGCCCCCTACGAGCAGTACTTC.

This clonotype was counted ten times or more. The chain links TRBV11-2 to TRBJ2-7; 9 bases map to TRBD2. CDR1 and CDR2 from the germline V gene are SGHAT and FQNNGV. There are 17 residues in the CDR3. The V segment lost 6 bases and the J segment 4 bases; nucleotides outside the gene matches: 16. The CDR3 loop reads CASSRGLAGPGVYEQYF. The CDR3 DNA reads TGTGCCAGCAGTAGAGGGCTAGCGGGACCAGGGGTATACGAGCAGTACTTC. Full variable domain (missing parts from reference TRBV11-2 and TRBJ2-7): EAGVAQSPRYKIIEKRQSVAFWCNPISGHATLYWYQQILGQGPKLLIQFQNNGVVDDSQLPKDRFSAERLKGVDSTLKIQPAKLEDSAVYLCASSRGLAGPGVYEQYFGPGTRLTVT.

The sample holds a few counts of this clonotype. The chain carries TRBV24-1 and TRBJ1-2, with D hard to call. Germline-derived CDR1 and CDR2 are KGHDR and SFDVKD. CDR3 length equals 11 residues. Trimming took off 5 bases at V and 6 bases at J, with 6 bases between the two ends. The chain's CDR3 is CATSGINGYTF. The CDR3 DNA follows: TGTGCCACCAGTGGGATAAATGGCTACACCTTC.

The CDR3 reads CASSRWDASYEQYF. The CDR3 region has the DNA TGTGCCAGCAGCCGTTGGGACGCCTCCTACGAGCAGTACTTC. This chain uses TRBV7-9 with TRBJ2-7; D is tentatively TRBD1 or TRBD2 (5 bases each). The germline gives CDR1 SEHNR, CDR2 FQNEAQ (reference sequence). The CDR3 length is 14 residues. Trimming took off 5 bases at V and 0 bases at J, with 11 bases between the two ends.

The chain employs TRBV7-2 and TRBJ1-2; 9 bases fit TRBD1. V was clipped by 5 bases and J by 5 bases; unmatched bases: 9. The CDR3 has 15 residues. Looked up from germline, CDR1 is SGHTA and CDR2 is FQGNSA. The CDR3 bases are TGTGCCAGCAGCGCGGCCGGGACAGGGAATTATGGCTACACCTTC. Translating it yields CASSAAGTGNYGYTF. The complete variable domain, with remaining parts taken from reference TRBV7-2 and TRBJ1-2, reads GAGVSQSPSNKVTEKGKDVELRCDPISGHTALYWYRQSLGQGLEFLIYFQGNSAPDKSGLPSDRFSAERTGGSVSTLTIQRTQQEDSAVYLCASSAAGTGNYGYTFGSGTRLTVV.

Regarding this clonotype: This could be a read error, since a much larger clone is one nucleotide away. The chain links TRBV28 to TRBJ1-2, with D maybe TRBD1 (5 bases). The germline V gene encodes CDR1 MDHEN and CDR2 SYDVKM. Trimming removed 5 bases from V and 0 bases from J, with 16 bases in between. The CDR3 consists of 16 residues. CDR3 coding DNA: TGTGCCAGCAGTGGGGCAGATCGGGTCCCTAACTATGGCTACACCTTC. Protein product: CASSGADRVPNYGYTF.

The chain is built from TRBV6-5 and TRBJ2-1; no clear D. The V end was cut by 6 bases, the J end by 0 bases, with 9 bases between. The CDR3 contains 14 residues. Germline V gene lookup returns CDR1 MNHEY and CDR2 SVGAGI. CDR3 amino acids: CASRGVSSYNEQFF. The DNA of the CDR3 is TGTGCCAGCAGGGGCGTCAGCTCCTACAATGAGCAGTTCTTC.

The gene calls are TRBV7-2 and TRBJ1-4, with D uncertain. V was clipped by 6 bases and J by 0 bases, with 5 bases between them. Germline V gene data show CDR1 as SGHTA and CDR2 as FQGNSA. The CDR3 sequence is 13 residues long. CDR3: CASRTATNEKLFF. DNA of the CDR3: TGTGCCAGCAGAACAGCAACTAATGAAAAACTGTTTTTT.

A note on this clonotype: The CDR3 carries no conserved terminal phenylalanine or tryptophan, so it likely arises from a read error. The chain recombines TRBV29-1 with TRBJ1-3; D remains ambiguous. Germline loops: CDR1 SQVTM, CDR2 ANQGSEA. This CDR3 has 13 residues. With 4 bases removed from V and 2 bases from J, the gap between germline ends came to 9 bases. In DNA, the CDR3 is TGCAGCGTTGGGGCAGCAGCTGGAAACACCATATATCTT. It codes for CSVGAAAGNTIYL.

The CDR3 protein is CASSLETGGETQYF. CDR3 sequence (DNA): TGCGCCAGCAGCTTGGAGACAGGGGGCGAGACCCAGTACTTC. The chain uses TRBV5-1 and TRBJ2-5; 10 nucleotides align to TRBD1. Per the germline V gene, CDR1 is SGHRS and CDR2 is YFSETQ. V dropped 0 bases and J dropped 5; count of bases not matched to a gene: 1. The CDR3 consists of 14 residues.

The chain joins TRBV7-9 to TRBJ2-2; tentatively, D is TRBD2 (7 bases). Germline-derived CDR1 and CDR2 are SEHNR and FQNEAQ (reference sequence). There are 17 residues in the CDR3. The V and J ends lost 5 bases and 1 base respectively, with 17 bases between them. The CDR3 bases are TGTGCCAGCAGCCCAAGGGCGGGGGCAGAGAACACCGGGGAGCTGTTTTTT. This encodes CASSPRAGAENTGELFF. Full variable domain (remainder filled in from reference TRBV7-9 and TRBJ2-2): DTGVSQNPRHKITKRGQNVTFRCDPISEHNRLYWYRQTLGQGPEFLTYFQNEAQLEKSRLLSDRFSAERPKGSFSTLEIQRTEQGDSAMYLCASSPRAGAENTGELFFGEGSRLTVL.

At least ten counts were recorded for this clonotype. The chain employs TRBV29-1 and TRBJ1-2, with 7 nucleotides matching TRBD1. The ends lost 2 bases at V and 7 bases at J; junction bases unmatched: 4. The CDR3 loop spans 12 amino acids. Germline V gives CDR1 SQVTM, CDR2 ANQGSEA. The CDR3 reads CSVESGGGGYTF. As DNA, the CDR3 is TGCAGCGTTGAATCAGGGGGAGGTGGCTACACCTTC.

The chain couples TRBV12-3 or TRBV12-4 to TRBJ2-5, with TRBD2 identical over 8 bases. This CDR3 contains 14 residues. Trimming took 4 bases from V and 0 from J; bases not matched to a gene: 1. Here the CDR3 DNA reads TGTGCCAGCAGTTCTAGCGGGTACCAAGAGACCCAGTACTTC. It specifies CASSSSGYQETQYF.

This chain connects TRBV4-3 to TRBJ2-7; D could derive from TRBD1 or TRBD2 (5 bases each). The V end lost 3 bases, the J end lost 5 bases, and 11 bases lay between the germline ends. Germline-derived CDR1 and CDR2 are LGHNA and YSLEER. The CDR3 extends over 13 amino acids. CDR3 in amino acids: CASSHSRGDEQYF. CDR3 coding DNA: TGCGCCAGCAGCCATTCCAGAGGGGACGAGCAGTACTTC.